This T cell receptor (beta chain) originates from a study of response to subunit inactivated influenza vaccine (dated by TCRdb to about 2018). Describing the broader study: To follow how T cells responded to a trivalent subunit inactivated influenza vaccine, the researchers relied on deep quantitative profiling of the T cell receptor repertoire. Summary of the overall study and its limitations: The authors suggested that each seasonal influenza vaccination may recruit only a limited number of new T cells.

Library prep was done by RT-PCR. For sequencing, an Illumina HiSeq 2500 was employed. TCRdb reprocessing: public reads trimmed at Q25 with fastp, clones called with MiXCR, in-frame beta chains kept. One record per CDR3 amino acid sequence lists the most common genes and DNA. This sample holds fewer than 700,000 distinct CDR3 sequences; 13% were observed only once. Less than 15% of the sample rests with the top ten. Sample time point, as interpreted from the label and publication: around 45 days after influenza vaccine administration. This clonotype appeared a few times. Its antigen has not been determined. No base qualities exist here, and no much larger clone lies one base off it. Sample: PBMCs from blood, taken roughly 47 days after vaccination. This TCR was sampled from a man aged 50 to 60 who received an inactivated influenza vaccine. Donor details come from another sample of the same person, matched by shared clones.

CDR3 reads: CASSESAGETQYF. The DNA is TGCGCCAGCAGTGAGTCGGCGGGGGAGACCCAGTACTTC. The chain was built from TRBV10-1 and TRBJ2-5; the best D guess is TRBD2, with 6 bases matching. Including cysteine and phenylalanine, the CDR3 has 13 amino acids. Of all the DNA, just the CDR3 is kept, 39 bases in frame from base 1. The trim is 0 bases for V and 5 bases for J, with a gap of 7 bases between the germline ends. CDR1 and CDR2, looked up from the germline V gene (reference sequence), are WNHNN and SYGVQD.